This T cell receptor beta chain was captured by sequencing in a study of cytomegalovirus exposure and HLA in healthy donors. With respect to this clone: Its antigen is unidentified.

This CDR3 is 12 amino acids long. The germline CDR1 and CDR2 sequences are MNHEY and SVGAGI. Trimming pared 6 bases from V and 5 bases from J, leaving 10 bases between. The study, taken as a whole, reports: More clonal expansion characterized HLA-associated TCR beta chains than equally common others in a later analysis. Later, TCR association rates were found to vary by HLA locus, highest for DRB1 and lowest for HLA-C. A list of 150 or so TCR beta chains associated with cytomegalovirus was given.

PCR used 60 Vbeta primers and 13 Jbeta primers. Produced via immunoSEQ multiplex PCR; TCRdb's table is partial and in-frame only. The top ten clones hold roughly 1.4% of a sample with under 150,000 clones, approximately 82% of them seen once. The donors comprised healthy bone marrow donors. This chain connects TRBV6-5 to TRBJ1-1; D uncertain. The TCR sequence derives from a man between 35 and 55 years old in good health and CMV-seronegative. Sequenced sample: PBMCs. The CDR3 DNA reads as TGTGCCAGCAGATCCCGGTGGACTGAAGCTTTCTTT. As protein: CASRSRWTEAFF.